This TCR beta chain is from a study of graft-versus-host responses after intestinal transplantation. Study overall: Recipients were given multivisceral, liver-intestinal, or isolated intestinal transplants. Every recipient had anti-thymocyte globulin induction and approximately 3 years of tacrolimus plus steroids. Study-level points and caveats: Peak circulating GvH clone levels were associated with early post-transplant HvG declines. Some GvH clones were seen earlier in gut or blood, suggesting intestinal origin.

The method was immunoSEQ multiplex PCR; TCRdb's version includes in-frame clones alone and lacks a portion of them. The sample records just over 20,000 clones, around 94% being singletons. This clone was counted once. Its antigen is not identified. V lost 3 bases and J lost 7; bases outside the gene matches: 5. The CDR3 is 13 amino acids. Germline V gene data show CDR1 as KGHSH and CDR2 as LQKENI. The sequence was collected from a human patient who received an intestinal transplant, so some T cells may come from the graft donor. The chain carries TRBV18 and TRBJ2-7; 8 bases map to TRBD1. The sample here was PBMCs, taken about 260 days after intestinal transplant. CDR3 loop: CASSPQGAGEQYF. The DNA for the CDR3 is TGTGCCAGCTCACCTCAGGGGGCGGGTGAGCAGTACTTC. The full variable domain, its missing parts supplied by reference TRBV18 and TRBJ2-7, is NAGVMQNPRHLVRRRGQEARLRCSPMKGHSHVYWYRQLPEEGLKFMVYLQKENIIDESGMPKERFSAEFPKEGPSILRIQQVVRGDSAAYFCASSPQGAGEQYFGPGTRLTVT.